The rows below give T cell receptor beta chains drawn from one sample of a study of memory B cells and T cells in multiple sclerosis. For these TCRs, the target antigens are not known. TCRdb's copy holds only in-frame clones and misses some; the assay was immunoSEQ multiplex PCR. The sample shows some 48,000 clones, roughly 80% of them seen only once. Material for sequencing was PBMCs from blood kept in culture. Receptors were obtained from a human donor with multiple sclerosis. The CDR3 runs from the conserved cysteine through the conserved F or W. The order of the fields is D gene, V gene, J gene, CDR3 protein. A D gene is named only where the DNA matches it firmly.

d_call: TRBD1
v_call: TRBV6-5
j_call: TRBJ1-6
cdr3_aa: CASSNRGDSYSPLHF

d_call: .
v_call: TRBV7-9
j_call: TRBJ1-3
cdr3_aa: CASSFVGDSGNTIYF

d_call: TRBD1
v_call: TRBV10-3
j_call: TRBJ1-5
cdr3_aa: CAISDPTGASNQPQHF

d_call: .
v_call: TRBV20-1
j_call: TRBJ1-5
cdr3_aa: CSASQDQPQHF

d_call: TRBD2
v_call: TRBV7-2
j_call: TRBJ2-7
cdr3_aa: CASSYPLGGSSYEQYF

d_call: .
v_call: TRBV2
j_call: TRBJ1-4
cdr3_aa: CASGGRPATNEKLFF

d_call: TRBD1
v_call: TRBV7-8
j_call: TRBJ2-7
cdr3_aa: CASSPGTADEQYF

d_call: TRBD1
v_call: TRBV4-1
j_call: TRBJ1-1
cdr3_aa: CASSQGGQGQAFF

d_call: .
v_call: TRBV2
j_call: TRBJ1-2
cdr3_aa: CASRAESYGYTF

d_call: .
v_call: TRBV4-1
j_call: TRBJ1-2
cdr3_aa: CASSQSGGGMSGYTF

d_call: .
v_call: TRBV5-1
j_call: TRBJ2-1
cdr3_aa: CASSTTALYYNEQFF

d_call: TRBD1
v_call: TRBV27
j_call: TRBJ2-1
cdr3_aa: CASSRDRYNEQFF

d_call: .
v_call: TRBV27
j_call: TRBJ1-2
cdr3_aa: CASSLSGSFNYGYTF

d_call: .
v_call: TRBV7-9
j_call: TRBJ1-2
cdr3_aa: CASSQGFPATGYTF

d_call: TRBD1
v_call: TRBV13
j_call: TRBJ2-3
cdr3_aa: CASSSGQGTDTQYF

d_call: TRBD2
v_call: TRBV18
j_call: TRBJ2-5
cdr3_aa: CASSPDRGGETQYF

d_call: .
v_call: TRBV4-1
j_call: TRBJ1-2
cdr3_aa: CASSLMSTGDYGYTF

d_call: .
v_call: TRBV27
j_call: TRBJ1-3
cdr3_aa: CASSGTSGNTIYF

d_call: TRBD1
v_call: TRBV6-1
j_call: TRBJ1-1
cdr3_aa: CASSLQTGLEKAFF